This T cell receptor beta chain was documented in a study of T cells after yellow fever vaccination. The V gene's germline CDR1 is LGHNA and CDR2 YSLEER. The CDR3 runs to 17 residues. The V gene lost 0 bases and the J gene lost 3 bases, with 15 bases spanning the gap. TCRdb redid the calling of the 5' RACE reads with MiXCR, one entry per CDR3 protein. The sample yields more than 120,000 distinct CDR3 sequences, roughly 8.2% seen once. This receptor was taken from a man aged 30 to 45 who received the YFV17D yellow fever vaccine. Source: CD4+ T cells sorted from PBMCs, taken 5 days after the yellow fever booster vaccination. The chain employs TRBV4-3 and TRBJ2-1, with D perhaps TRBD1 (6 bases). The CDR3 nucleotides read TGCGCCAGCAGCCAAGAGACTTCGGGACACCTCTACAATGAGCAGTTCTTC. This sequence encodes CASSQETSGHLYNEQFF.